This T cell receptor beta chain was retrieved from a study of radiotherapy plus CTLA-4 blockade in lung cancer. Overall study context: Objective responses arose in approximately 17% of patients, and 31% experienced disease control. Study results and limitations: An expansion of tumor-derived TCR clones occurred in blood after radiotherapy plus ipilimumab.

This CDR3 has 16 amino acids. Repertoires were generated with immunoSEQ multiplex PCR, while TCRdb's copy carries only in-frame clones and drops some. The sample carries about 120,000 clones, about 90% recorded once. On this clone: Its antigen is currently unknown.

This chain links TRBV12-2 with TRBJ1-1. TRBV12-2 is a documented pseudogene. Sequencing used peripheral blood, obtained from a patient treated with radiotherapy plus ipilimumab. This clonotype was sampled from a human donor with non-small cell lung cancer that progressed on radiotherapy plus ipilimumab. In DNA, the CDR3 is TGTGCAAGTCGCCCAGACACCCGTGACAAGGGGACCGAAGCTTTCTTT. Its translation is CASRPDTRDKGTEAFF.